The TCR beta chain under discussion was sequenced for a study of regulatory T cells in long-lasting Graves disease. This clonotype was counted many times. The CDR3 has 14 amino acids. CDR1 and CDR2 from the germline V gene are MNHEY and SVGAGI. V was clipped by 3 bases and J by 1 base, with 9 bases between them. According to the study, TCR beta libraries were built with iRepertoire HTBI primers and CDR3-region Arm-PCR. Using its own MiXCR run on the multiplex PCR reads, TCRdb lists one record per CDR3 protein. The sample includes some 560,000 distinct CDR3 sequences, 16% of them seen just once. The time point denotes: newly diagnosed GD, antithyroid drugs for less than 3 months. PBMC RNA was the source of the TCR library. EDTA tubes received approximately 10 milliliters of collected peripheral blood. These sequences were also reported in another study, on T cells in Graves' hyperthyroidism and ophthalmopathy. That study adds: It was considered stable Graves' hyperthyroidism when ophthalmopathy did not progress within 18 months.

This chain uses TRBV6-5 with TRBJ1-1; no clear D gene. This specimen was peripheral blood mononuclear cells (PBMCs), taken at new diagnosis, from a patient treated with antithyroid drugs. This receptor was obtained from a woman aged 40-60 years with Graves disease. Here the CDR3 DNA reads TGTGCCAGCAGTTATTTAGCCAAGAACACTGAAGCTTTCTTT. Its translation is CASSYLAKNTEAFF.